The 32 T cell receptor beta chains below come from one sample, sequenced in a study of T cells in Graves' hyperthyroidism and ophthalmopathy. Amplification yielded TCR beta CDR3 regions, with RNA transcripts as the source. Researchers ran a first-round RT-PCR on the TCR CDR3 using the HTBI primer set. One entry per CDR3 protein, called by TCRdb with MiXCR from the multiplex PCR reads. In the table there are fewer than 700,000 distinct CDR3 sequences, under 20% of which are singletons. Sequencing used blood. The receptors here all came from a woman between 18 and 30 years old with Graves' ophthalmopathy.

This clonotype showed up just a few times. The V call is TRBV4-2, the J call TRBJ2-7; no firm D call. V was clipped by 0 bases and J by 6 bases, with 12 bases between them. CDR3 length equals 14 residues. Germline loops: CDR1 LGHNA, CDR2 YNFKEQ. The DNA for the CDR3 is TGTGCCAGCAGCCAAGATCGCAGGACCTCCGAGCAGTACTTC. Amino acid sequence: CASSQDRRTSEQYF.

This clonotype was counted only a few times. DNA of the CDR3: TGTGCCAGCAGACCAGAGTTGTTTGGCACTGAAGCTTTCTTT. It translates to CASRPELFGTEAFF. The chain couples TRBV6-2 or TRBV6-3 to TRBJ1-1; D call uncertain. Trimming left V 6 bases short and J 4 bases short, with 15 bases between. Germline CDR1 is MNHEY and CDR2 is SVGEGT. This CDR3 spans 14 amino acids.

This clonotype was recorded many times. The chain employs TRBV5-1 and TRBJ2-1; no definite D call. V was trimmed by 1 base and J by 6 bases, leaving 8 bases between them. This CDR3 has 13 residues. Germline V lookup: CDR1 SGHRS, CDR2 YFSETQ. CDR3 amino acids: CASSLMRGNEQFF. The CDR3 DNA sequence: TGCGCCAGCAGCTTGATGAGAGGCAATGAGCAGTTCTTC.

This clonotype was counted many times. The V call is TRBV30, the J call TRBJ1-1; no reliable D call. Germline CDR1 and CDR2: GTSNPN and SVGIG (reference sequence). The CDR3 length is 16 residues. V lost 1 base and J 0 bases, leaving 15 bases between the germline ends. In DNA form, the CDR3 reads TGTGCCTGGAGTGAAAAAACCCTACGCATGAACACTGAAGCTTTCTTT. Protein sequence: CAWSEKTLRMNTEAFF.

This clonotype has only a few counts. The chain employs TRBV4-1 and TRBJ2-3, with 10 bases matching TRBD2. J lost 5 bases, V lost 4 bases, and 15 bases had no gene match. CDR3 length: 18 amino acids. The germline CDR1 and CDR2 sequences are MGHRA and YSYEKL. CDR3 DNA sequence: TGCGCCAGCAGCCGAGACCAGACTAGCGGGTTTCCACAAGATACGCAGTATTTT. Residues: CASSRDQTSGFPQDTQYF.

This clonotype turned up a few times. The chain has TRBV28 and TRBJ2-2; 9 bases agree with TRBD2. The CDR3 consists of 17 residues. Germline lookup yields CDR1 MDHEN and CDR2 SYDVKM. Germline trimming cut 6 bases from V and 4 bases from J; bases unmatched to any gene: 12. CDR3 sequence reads: CASRSNLAGEGTGELFF. DNA of the CDR3: TGTGCCAGCAGATCTAACTTAGCGGGAGAGGGCACCGGGGAGCTGTTTTTT. Supplemented by reference TRBV28 and TRBJ2-2, the full variable domain reads DVKVTQSSRYLVKRTGEKVFLECVQDMDHENMFWYRQDPGLGLRLIYFSYDVKMKEKGDIPEGYSVSREKKERFSLILESASTNQTSMYLCASRSNLAGEGTGELFFGEGSRLTVL.

This clonotype has just a few counts. The V gene is TRBV19, the J gene TRBJ1-1, with 7 bases aligning to TRBD1. Germline values: CDR1 LNHDA, CDR2 SQIVND (reference sequence). V lost 5 bases and J lost 2; bases outside the gene matches: 11. This CDR3 contains 16 residues. For the CDR3, the DNA is TGTGCCAGTAGTCTTCCCTCCGGGACAGCAAACACTGAAGCTTTCTTT. It codes for CASSLPSGTANTEAFF.

In this sample, this clonotype turned up many times. The rearrangement links TRBV27 to TRBJ1-5; TRBD1 might be the D (5 bases). V dropped 3 bases and J dropped 3 bases, with 9 bases sitting between them. Germline V CDR1 and CDR2: MNHEY, SMNVEV (reference sequence). This CDR3 comprises 14 residues. CDR3 nucleotides: TGTGCCAGCAGTTTGGCAGGGATCAATCAGCCCCAGCATTTT. Its protein is CASSLAGINQPQHF.

This clonotype was detected many times. The chain carries TRBV7-3 and TRBJ2-1, with D maybe TRBD2 (5 bases). CDR3 length: 13 amino acids. Between the trimmed V and J ends, which lost 3 bases and 8 bases, there was a span of 11 bases. The germline CDR1 and CDR2 sequences are SGHTA and FQGTGA. The CDR3 region is CASSFAGFDEQFF. Here the CDR3 DNA reads TGTGCCAGCAGCTTCGCGGGTTTCGATGAGCAGTTCTTC.

This clonotype was recorded a few times. CDR3 in amino acids: CASSLAWHEQFF. The CDR3 bases are TGTGCCAGCAGCTTAGCGTGGCATGAGCAGTTCTTC. V and J are TRBV7-9 and TRBJ2-1, with D hard to call. The CDR3 runs to 12 residues. From germline, CDR1 is SEHNR and CDR2 FQNEAQ (reference sequence). V dropped 0 bases and J dropped 8 bases, with 5 bases sitting between them. The whole variable domain, filled in from reference TRBV7-9 and TRBJ2-1, reads DTGVSQNPRHKITKRGQNVTFRCDPISEHNRLYWYRQTLGQGPEFLTYFQNEAQLEKSRLLSDRFSAERPKGSFSTLEIQRTEQGDSAMYLCASSLAWHEQFFGPGTRLTVL.

This rearrangement joins TRBV12-3 or TRBV12-4 to TRBJ2-3, with 7 bases identical to TRBD1. This CDR3 contains 14 residues. The trim removed 5 bases at V and 6 bases at J, leaving 8 bases unmatched. CDR3 nucleotides: TGTGCCAGCAGTCCTACAGGGGATGGGGATACGCAGTATTTT. Translation gives CASSPTGDGDTQYF.

The V and J genes are TRBV9 and TRBJ1-4; no reliable D call. The germline V gene has CDR1 SGDLS and CDR2 YYNGEE. V lost 5 bases to trimming and J lost 0 bases, with 11 bases between them. CDR3 size: 15 residues. For the CDR3, the DNA is TGTGCCAGCAGTCCTAACAGTGCAACTAATGAAAAACTGTTTTTT. Amino acids: CASSPNSATNEKLFF.

This clonotype was picked up many times. The chain uses TRBV20-1 and TRBJ2-7; 7 bases match TRBD2. CDR3 length equals 14 residues. V dropped 6 bases and J dropped 7; count of bases not matched to a gene: 15. CDR1 is DFQATT, CDR2 SNEGSKA, per germline (reference sequence). CDR3 nucleotide sequence: TGCAGTGCGCCGCCGGGCGGGGGAGTCCTTGAGCAGTACTTC. It is translated as CSAPPGGGVLEQYF.

About this clonotype: It may be a read error: a sequence one base away is much more abundant. The chain has TRBV20-1 and TRBJ1-4; tentatively, D is TRBD1 (5 bases). This CDR3 is built from 13 residues. Trimming left V 7 bases short and J 0 bases short, with 9 bases between. Germline CDR1 DFQATT, CDR2 SNEGSKA (reference sequence). The CDR3 bases are TGCAGTGTGGACACCGCAACTAATGAAAAACTGTTTTTT. Translation: CSVDTATNEKLFF.

This clonotype was counted at least ten times. The chain links TRBV6-2 or TRBV6-3 to TRBJ2-1; 12 bases fit TRBD2. Germline CDR1 reads MNHEY; CDR2 reads SVGEGT. The CDR3 length is 17 residues. Trimming took 6 bases from V and 4 from J; bases not matched to a gene: 10. CDR3 sequence (DNA): TGTGCCAGCAGCTCCCTAGCGGGGGGGCTTCATTACAATGAGCAGTTCTTC. Protein product: CASSSLAGGLHYNEQFF.

The chain links TRBV28 to TRBJ1-2; TRBD1 is a possible D gene (5 bases). The V end was cut by 5 bases, the J end by 4 bases, with 14 bases between. Germline V CDR1 and CDR2: MDHEN, SYDVKM. This CDR3 region has 14 residues. Written as DNA, the CDR3 is TGTGCCAGCAGTGGGGGGTATTTAAGCTATGGCTACACCTTC. Protein sequence: CASSGGYLSYGYTF.

This clonotype was detected ten times or more. The rearrangement joins TRBV20-1 to TRBJ1-2; the D gene is possibly TRBD1 (6 bases). Germline CDR1 is DFQATT and CDR2 is SNEGSKA (reference sequence). The CDR3 covers 14 residues. Trimming shortened V by 0 bases and J by 4 bases, and 12 bases separated the two germline ends. Here the CDR3 DNA reads TGCAGTGCTAGAGATCAGACAGGCCCCTATGGCTACACCTTC. Amino acid sequence: CSARDQTGPYGYTF.

This clonotype was found many times. This CDR3 reads CASSSPGDLGGYTF. The CDR3 region has the DNA TGTGCCAGCAGTTCCCCGGGAGACTTAGGTGGCTACACCTTC. The rearrangement uses TRBV28 and TRBJ1-2; D gene uncertain. The CDR3 contains 14 residues. Germline V gives CDR1 MDHEN, CDR2 SYDVKM. V gave up 4 bases and J gave up 7 bases, with 16 bases separating them.

The rearrangement joins TRBV10-3 to TRBJ2-3, with TRBD2 matching 11 bases. The CDR3 length is 16 residues. Germline loops: CDR1 ENHRY, CDR2 SYGVKD. Unmatched junction bases numbered 3, after V lost 3 bases and J lost 1 base. The CDR3 nucleotides are TGTGCCATCAGTGAAAAACTAGCGGGAGGCACAGATACGCAGTATTTT. This gives the protein CAISEKLAGGTDTQYF.

There are many counts of this clonotype. The rearrangement uses TRBV7-3 and TRBJ2-1, with a weak D call TRBD2 (6 bases). The CDR3 contains 15 residues. CDR1 is SGHTA and CDR2 is FQGTGA in the germline V gene. The V end was cut by 2 bases, the J end by 6 bases, with 14 bases between. The CDR3 DNA reads TGTGCCAGCAGCTTAGACGGGAGTTTCGCCAATGAGCAGTTCTTC. Its protein is CASSLDGSFANEQFF.

The chain couples TRBV27 to TRBJ2-1; D is unclear. Germline CDR1 and CDR2: MNHEY and SMNVEV (reference sequence). Trimming took 5 bases from V and 7 from J, leaving 18 bases between them. The CDR3 loop spans 15 amino acids. The CDR3 bases are TGTGCCAGCAGTCCGAACCTATATGACCTGAATGAGCAGTTCTTC. It specifies CASSPNLYDLNEQFF.

This clonotype has at least ten counts. The V gene is TRBV20-1, the J gene TRBJ2-5, with D uncertain. Germline assignment: CDR1 DFQATT and CDR2 SNEGSKA (reference sequence). This CDR3 contains 13 residues. Trimming left V 5 bases short and J 4 bases short, with 14 bases between. For the CDR3, the DNA is TGCAGTGCTTCCGACCCCCTGGGAGAGACCCAGTACTTC. This gives the protein CSASDPLGETQYF.

The V gene is TRBV30, the J gene TRBJ2-3; no clear D. Germline CDR1 GTSNPN, CDR2 SVGIG (reference sequence). CDR3 length: 14 residues. Trimming left V 0 bases short and J 4 bases short, with 11 bases between. The CDR3 is CAWSVLPSPDTQYF. The CDR3 bases are TGTGCCTGGAGTGTACTCCCTAGTCCAGATACGCAGTATTTT.

This chain connects TRBV27 to TRBJ2-7, with TRBD2 matching 9 bases. The ends lost 8 bases at V and 3 bases at J; junction bases unmatched: 8. CDR3 length: 14 amino acids. Germline CDR1 MNHEY, CDR2 SMNVEV (reference sequence). CDR3 sequence (DNA): TGTGCCAGCCGCGGACTAGCGAGATTCTACGAGCAGTACTTC. This encodes CASRGLARFYEQYF.

This clonotype was counted many times. The chain couples TRBV15 to TRBJ1-5, with D unclear. The V end was cut by 0 bases, the J end by 0 bases, with 6 bases between. The CDR3 runs 15 residues. Germline CDR1 reads LNHNV; CDR2 reads YYDKDF (reference sequence). The CDR3 DNA is TGTGCCACCAGCAGAGATCGTGGTAGCAATCAGCCCCAGCATTTT. This encodes CATSRDRGSNQPQHF.

This clonotype was recorded only once. The CDR3 is CASSLGTSGTKRNEQFF. CDR3 in DNA: TGTGCCAGCAGCCTAGGGACTAGCGGAACAAAACGCAATGAGCAGTTCTTC. The V gene is TRBV5-4, the J gene TRBJ2-1; the match to TRBD2 covers 11 bases. Germline V gene data show CDR1 as SGHNT and CDR2 as YYREEE (reference sequence). This CDR3 is 17 amino acids long. Losses at the gene ends were 4 bases for V and 6 bases for J; bases not matched to a gene: 12.

The genes are TRBV5-4 and TRBJ2-3; D remains unclear. From germline, CDR1 is SGHNT and CDR2 YYREEE (reference sequence). V was trimmed by 5 bases and J by 0 bases, leaving 16 bases between them. The CDR3 consists of 16 residues. CDR3 in DNA: TGTGCCAGCAGGTCTAACTCCCGTGCTAGCACAGATACGCAGTATTTT. Residues: CASRSNSRASTDTQYF.

This clonotype has more than one count but fewer than ten. The chain recombines TRBV11-2 with TRBJ1-5, with D perhaps matching TRBD1 (5 bases). Germline lookup yields CDR1 SGHAT and CDR2 FQNNGV. This CDR3 comprises 13 residues. The V and J ends lost 4 bases and 7 bases respectively, with 11 bases between them. The DNA for the CDR3 is TGTGCCAGCAGCTACCTGGGGGGGCAGCCCCAGCATTTT. Protein product: CASSYLGGQPQHF.

This clonotype has only a few counts. The chain couples TRBV4-3 to TRBJ2-3, with D possibly matching TRBD2 (6 bases). This CDR3 is 18 amino acids long. The germline CDR1 and CDR2 sequences are LGHNA and YSLEER. With 0 bases removed from V and 0 bases from J, the gap between germline ends came to 16 bases. CDR3 protein: CASSQDLGEEVSTDTQYF. The CDR3 DNA follows: TGCGCCAGCAGCCAAGATTTGGGGGAGGAGGTCAGCACAGATACGCAGTATTTT.

This clonotype came up many times. The chain recombines TRBV6-2 or TRBV6-3 with TRBJ2-5, with 8 positions matching TRBD2. The CDR3 consists of 12 residues. V lost 7 bases, J lost 7 bases, and 5 bases stayed unmatched. Germline V gene data show CDR1 as MNHEY and CDR2 as SVGEGT. The CDR3 DNA follows: TGTGCCAGCACCGAAGCGGGAGTGACCCAGTACTTC. As protein: CASTEAGVTQYF.

This clonotype has a count of ten or more. V and J are TRBV6-1 and TRBJ2-2; perhaps TRBD1 as D (5 bases). V lost 3 bases to trimming and J lost 4 bases, with 12 bases between them. Looked up from germline, CDR1 is MNHNS and CDR2 is SASEGT. CDR3 length: 15 amino acids. The CDR3 bases are TGTGCCAGCAGTGAGCTTACAGGATCCACCGGGGAGCTGTTTTTT. It encodes CASSELTGSTGELFF.

This clonotype was seen only a few times. The chain links TRBV10-3 to TRBJ1-1; D gene unclear. The CDR3 consists of 13 residues. The V gene's germline CDR1 is ENHRY and CDR2 SYGVKD. Deletions cut 3 bases from V and 7 bases from J, with 12 bases between. The DNA of the CDR3 is TGTGCCATCAGTGAAGCTCTAGAGAGTGAAGCTTTCTTT. This sequence encodes CAISEALESEAFF.